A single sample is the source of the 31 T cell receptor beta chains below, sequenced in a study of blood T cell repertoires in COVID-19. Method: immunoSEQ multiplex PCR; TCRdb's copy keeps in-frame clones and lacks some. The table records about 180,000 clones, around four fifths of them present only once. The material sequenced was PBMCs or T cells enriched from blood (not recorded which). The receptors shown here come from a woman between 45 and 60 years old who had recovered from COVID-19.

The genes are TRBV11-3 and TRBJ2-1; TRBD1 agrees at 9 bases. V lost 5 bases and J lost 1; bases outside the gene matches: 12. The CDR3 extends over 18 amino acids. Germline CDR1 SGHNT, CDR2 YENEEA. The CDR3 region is CASSPPVQQGASYNEQFF. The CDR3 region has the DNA TGTGCCAGCAGCCCTCCGGTCCAACAGGGGGCGTCCTACAATGAGCAGTTCTTC.

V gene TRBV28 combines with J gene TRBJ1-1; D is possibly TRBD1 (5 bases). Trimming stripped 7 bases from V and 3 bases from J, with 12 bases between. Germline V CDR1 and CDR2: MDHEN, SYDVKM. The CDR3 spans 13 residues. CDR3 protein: CASIIGGDTEAFF. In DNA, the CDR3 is TGTGCCAGCATTATCGGGGGTGACACTGAAGCTTTCTTT.

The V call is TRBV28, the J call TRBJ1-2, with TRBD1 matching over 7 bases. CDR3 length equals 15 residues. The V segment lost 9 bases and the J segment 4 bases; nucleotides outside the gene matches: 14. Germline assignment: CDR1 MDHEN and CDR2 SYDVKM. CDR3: CASGSLGQLLYGYTF. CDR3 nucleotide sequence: TGTGCCAGTGGGTCGCTGGGACAGTTACTCTATGGCTACACCTTC.

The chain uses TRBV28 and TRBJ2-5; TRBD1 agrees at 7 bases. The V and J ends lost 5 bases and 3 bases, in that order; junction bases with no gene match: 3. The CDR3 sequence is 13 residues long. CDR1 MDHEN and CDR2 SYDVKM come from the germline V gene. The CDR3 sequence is CASSQDRKETQYF. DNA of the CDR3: TGTGCCAGCAGTCAGGACAGGAAAGAGACCCAGTACTTC.

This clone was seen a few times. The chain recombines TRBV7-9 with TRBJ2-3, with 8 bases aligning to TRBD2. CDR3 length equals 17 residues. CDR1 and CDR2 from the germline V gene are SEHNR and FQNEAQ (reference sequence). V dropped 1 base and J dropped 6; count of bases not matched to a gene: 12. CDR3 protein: CASSLGDYSGSSDTQYF. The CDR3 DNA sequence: TGTGCCAGCAGCTTAGGAGATTACAGCGGGAGTTCGGATACGCAGTATTTT.

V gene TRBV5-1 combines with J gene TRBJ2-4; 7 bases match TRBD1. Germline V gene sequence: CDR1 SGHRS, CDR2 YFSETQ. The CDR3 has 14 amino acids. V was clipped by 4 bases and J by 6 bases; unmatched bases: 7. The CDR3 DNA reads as TGCGCCAGCAGCCCGGGACAGAGTGTAAACATTCAGTACTTC. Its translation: CASSPGQSVNIQYF.

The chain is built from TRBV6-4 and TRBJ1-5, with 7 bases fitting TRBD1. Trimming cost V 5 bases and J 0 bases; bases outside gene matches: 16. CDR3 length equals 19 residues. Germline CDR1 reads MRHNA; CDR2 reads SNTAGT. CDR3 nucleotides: TGTGCCAGCAGTCGTTTGGACAGGAGACCCTATTATAGCAATCAGCCCCAGCATTTT. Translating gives CASSRLDRRPYYSNQPQHF.

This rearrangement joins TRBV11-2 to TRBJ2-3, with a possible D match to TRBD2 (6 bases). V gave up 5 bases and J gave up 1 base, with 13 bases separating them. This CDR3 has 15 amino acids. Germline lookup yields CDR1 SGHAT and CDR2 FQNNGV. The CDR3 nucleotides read TGTGCCAGCAGCCCCGAGGGACTTCGCACAGATACGCAGTATTTT. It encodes CASSPEGLRTDTQYF. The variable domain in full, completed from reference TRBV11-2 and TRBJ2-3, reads EAGVAQSPRYKIIEKRQSVAFWCNPISGHATLYWYQQILGQGPKLLIQFQNNGVVDDSQLPKDRFSAERLKGVDSTLKIQPAKLEDSAVYLCASSPEGLRTDTQYFGPGTRLTVL.

The CDR3 nucleotides read TGTGCCTGGAGTGTACAATTAGCCAAAAACATTCAGTACTTC. Amino acids: CAWSVQLAKNIQYF. The rearrangement uses TRBV30 and TRBJ2-4; unclear D gene. Trimming removed 0 bases at V and 0 bases at J, with 6 bases between. The CDR3 sequence is 14 residues long. In germline, CDR1 is GTSNPN, CDR2 SVGIG (reference sequence).

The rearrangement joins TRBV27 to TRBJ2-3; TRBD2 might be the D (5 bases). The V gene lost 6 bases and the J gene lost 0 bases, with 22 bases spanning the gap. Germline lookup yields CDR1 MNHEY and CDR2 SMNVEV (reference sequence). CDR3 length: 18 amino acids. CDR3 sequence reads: CASSLMVSGRGSTDTQYF. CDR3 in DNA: TGTGCCAGCAGCCTTATGGTATCGGGGAGAGGTAGCACAGATACGCAGTATTTT.

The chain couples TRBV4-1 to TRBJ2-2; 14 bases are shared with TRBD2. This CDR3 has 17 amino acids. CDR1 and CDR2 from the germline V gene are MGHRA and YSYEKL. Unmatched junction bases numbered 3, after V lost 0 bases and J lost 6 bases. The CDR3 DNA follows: TGCGCCAGCAGCCAAGAGGGACTAGCGGGAGTGCCCGGGGAGCTGTTTTTT. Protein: CASSQEGLAGVPGELFF.

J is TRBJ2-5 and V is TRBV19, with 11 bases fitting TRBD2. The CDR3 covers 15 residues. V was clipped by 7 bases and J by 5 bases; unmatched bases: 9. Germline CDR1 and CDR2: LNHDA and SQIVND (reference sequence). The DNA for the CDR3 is TGTGCCAGTAAGGGGGTGACTAGCGGGACGGAGACCCAGTACTTC. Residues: CASKGVTSGTETQYF.

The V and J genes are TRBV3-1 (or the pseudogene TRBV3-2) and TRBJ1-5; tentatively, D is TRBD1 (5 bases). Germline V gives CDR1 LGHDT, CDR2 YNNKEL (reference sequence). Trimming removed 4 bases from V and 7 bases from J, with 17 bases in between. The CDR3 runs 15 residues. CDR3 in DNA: TGTGCCAGCAGCCTCACCCGGGGGGGGGTACAGCCCCAGCATTTT. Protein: CASSLTRGGVQPQHF.

CDR3 sequence (DNA): TGTGCCAGCAGCAGACAGGGGAATCAGCCCCAGCATTTT. Translated, it gives CASSRQGNQPQHF. The chain uses TRBV2 and TRBJ1-5; 8 bases line up with TRBD1. This CDR3 is built from 13 residues. Germline V gene sequence: CDR1 SNHLY, CDR2 FYNNEI. V was clipped by 6 bases and J by 4 bases; unmatched bases: 2.

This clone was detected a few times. CDR3 sequence (DNA): TGTGCCAGCAGCGGTGGGGGACTGGGACTAGCGGGAGGTTCCTACGAGCAGTACTTC. This sequence encodes CASSGGGLGLAGGSYEQYF. This chain connects TRBV21-1 to TRBJ2-7; the table's D call of TRBD2 was not tested on the DNA. TRBV21-1 is termed a pseudogene. The CDR3 spans 19 residues.

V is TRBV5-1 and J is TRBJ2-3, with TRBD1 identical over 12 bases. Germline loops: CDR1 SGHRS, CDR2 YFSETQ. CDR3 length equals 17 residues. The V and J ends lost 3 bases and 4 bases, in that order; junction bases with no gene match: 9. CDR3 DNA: TGCGCCAGCAGCTCGGGGCTGGGACAGGGGGCATCAGATACGCAGTATTTT. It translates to CASSSGLGQGASDTQYF.

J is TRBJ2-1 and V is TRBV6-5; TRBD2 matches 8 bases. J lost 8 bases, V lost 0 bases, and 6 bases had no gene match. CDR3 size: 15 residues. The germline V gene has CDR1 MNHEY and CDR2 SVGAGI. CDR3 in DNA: TGTGCCAGCAGTTACTCCGGCGGGAGGTATGATGAGCAGTTCTTC. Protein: CASSYSGGRYDEQFF.

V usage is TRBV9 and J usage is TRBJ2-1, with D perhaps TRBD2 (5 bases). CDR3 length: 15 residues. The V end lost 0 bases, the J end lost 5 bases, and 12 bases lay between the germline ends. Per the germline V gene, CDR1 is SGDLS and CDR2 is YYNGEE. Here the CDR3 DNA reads TGTGCCAGCAGCGTAGGAGGAGAGACTAACAATGAGCAGTTCTTC. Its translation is CASSVGGETNNEQFF.

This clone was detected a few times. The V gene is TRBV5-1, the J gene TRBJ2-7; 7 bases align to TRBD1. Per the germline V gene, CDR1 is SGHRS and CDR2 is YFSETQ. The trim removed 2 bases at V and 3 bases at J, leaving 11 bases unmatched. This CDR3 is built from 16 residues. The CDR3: CASSLLQGGTIYEQYF. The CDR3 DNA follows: TGCGCCAGCAGCTTACTTCAAGGGGGCACCATCTACGAGCAGTACTTC.

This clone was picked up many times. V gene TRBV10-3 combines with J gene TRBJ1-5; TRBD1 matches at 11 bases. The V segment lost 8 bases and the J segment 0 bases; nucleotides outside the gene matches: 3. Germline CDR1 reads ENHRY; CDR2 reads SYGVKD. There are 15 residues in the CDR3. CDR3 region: CAIGQGAYSNQPQHF. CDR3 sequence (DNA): TGTGCCATCGGACAGGGGGCCTATAGCAATCAGCCCCAGCATTTT.

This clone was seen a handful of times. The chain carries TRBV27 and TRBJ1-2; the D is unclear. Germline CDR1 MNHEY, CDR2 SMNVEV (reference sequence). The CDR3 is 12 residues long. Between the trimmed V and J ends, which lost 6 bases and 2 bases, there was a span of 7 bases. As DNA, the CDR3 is TGTGCCAGCAGGGCAGGCAACTATGGCTACACCTTC. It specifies CASRAGNYGYTF.

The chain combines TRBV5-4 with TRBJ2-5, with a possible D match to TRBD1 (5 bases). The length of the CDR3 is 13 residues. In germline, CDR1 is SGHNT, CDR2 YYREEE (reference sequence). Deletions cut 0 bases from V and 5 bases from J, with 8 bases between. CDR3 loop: CASSLDGAETQYF. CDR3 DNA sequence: TGTGCCAGCAGCTTGGATGGGGCCGAGACCCAGTACTTC.

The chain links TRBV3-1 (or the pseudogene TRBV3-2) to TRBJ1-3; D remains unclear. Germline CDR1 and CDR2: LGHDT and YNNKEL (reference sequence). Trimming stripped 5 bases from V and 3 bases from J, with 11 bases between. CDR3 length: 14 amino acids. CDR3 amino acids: CASSTAVGGNTIYF. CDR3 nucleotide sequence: TGTGCCAGCAGCACCGCGGTGGGTGGAAACACCATATATTTT.

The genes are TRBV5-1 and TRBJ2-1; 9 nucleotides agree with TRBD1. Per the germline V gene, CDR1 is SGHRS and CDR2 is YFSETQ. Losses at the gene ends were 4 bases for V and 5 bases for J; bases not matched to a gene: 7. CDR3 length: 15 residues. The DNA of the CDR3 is TGCGCCAGCAGCGGACAGGGGATAGTGCACAATGAGCAGTTCTTC. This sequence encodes CASSGQGIVHNEQFF.

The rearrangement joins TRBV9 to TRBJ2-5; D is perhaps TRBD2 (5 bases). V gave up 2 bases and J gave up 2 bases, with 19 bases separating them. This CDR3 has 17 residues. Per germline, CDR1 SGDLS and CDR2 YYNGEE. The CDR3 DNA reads TGTGCCAGCAGCGTCGGCGGTAGCGTCGTCGCTCAAGAGACCCAGTACTTC. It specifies CASSVGGSVVAQETQYF.

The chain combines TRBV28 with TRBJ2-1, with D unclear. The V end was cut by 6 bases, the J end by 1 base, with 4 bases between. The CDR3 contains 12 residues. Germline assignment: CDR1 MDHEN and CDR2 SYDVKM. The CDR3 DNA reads TGTGCCAGCAGGAGGTCCTACAATGAGCAGTTCTTC. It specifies CASRRSYNEQFF.

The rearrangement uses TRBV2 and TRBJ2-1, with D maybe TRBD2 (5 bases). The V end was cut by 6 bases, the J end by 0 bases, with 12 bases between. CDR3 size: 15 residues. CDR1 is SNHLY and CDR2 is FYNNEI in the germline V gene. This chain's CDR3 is CASRLGESSYNEQFF. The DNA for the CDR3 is TGTGCCAGCAGGCTCGGGGAAAGCTCCTACAATGAGCAGTTCTTC. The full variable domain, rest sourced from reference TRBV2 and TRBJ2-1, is EPEVTQTPSHQVTQMGQEVILRCVPISNHLYFYWYRQILGQKVEFLVSFYNNEISEKSEIFDDQFSVERPDGSNFTLKIRSTKLEDSAMYFCASRLGESSYNEQFFGPGTRLTVL.

CDR3 coding DNA: TGTGCCATCAGTGAGACTCTACGGGACAGGGCTGGAAACACCATATATTTT. Translation gives CAISETLRDRAGNTIYF. The chain has TRBV10-3 and TRBJ1-3; 9 nucleotides line up with TRBD1. The germline V gene encodes CDR1 ENHRY and CDR2 SYGVKD. CDR3 length: 17 amino acids. Trimming cost V 2 bases and J 2 bases; bases outside gene matches: 7.

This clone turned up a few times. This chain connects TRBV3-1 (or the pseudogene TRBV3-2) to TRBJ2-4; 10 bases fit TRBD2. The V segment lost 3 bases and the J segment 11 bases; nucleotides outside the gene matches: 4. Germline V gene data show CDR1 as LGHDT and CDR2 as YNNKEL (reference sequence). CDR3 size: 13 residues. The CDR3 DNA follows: TGTGCCAGCAGCCAGAGGACTAGCGGCGTTCAGTACTTC. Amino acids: CASSQRTSGVQYF.

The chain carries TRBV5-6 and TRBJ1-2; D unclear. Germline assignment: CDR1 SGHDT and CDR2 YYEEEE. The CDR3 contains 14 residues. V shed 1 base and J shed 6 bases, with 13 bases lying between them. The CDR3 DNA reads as TGTGCCAGCAGCTTGTATTGGGAGAGGGATGGCTACACCTTC. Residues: CASSLYWERDGYTF.

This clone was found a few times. CDR3 DNA sequence: TGTGCCAGCAGTCCGGGGGGGGATACGCAGTATTTT. Its translation is CASSPGGDTQYF. This chain joins TRBV21-1 and TRBJ2-3; the D call in the table, TRBD2, was not verified against the DNA. TRBV21-1 is labeled a pseudogene. The CDR3 has 12 amino acids.